This T cell receptor (beta chain) was sequenced for a study of blood T cell repertoires in COVID-19. Across the study: Samples came from the United States, Italy and Spain, spanning acute and convalescent COVID-19. The analysed material was cDNA or gDNA that came from T cells, B-cell-depleted T cells, or PBMCs.

Authors' analysis steps: Researchers report that nucleated cell counts were estimated from reference gene primer amplification. Measured with immunoSEQ multiplex PCR; TCRdb has only the in-frame clones, and not every one. V and J calls and clone size come straight from that table; D and trimming were deduced from the DNA. The sample lists about 260,000 clones; more than 75% were seen once. The CDR3 is 14 residues long. V was clipped by 5 bases and J by 6 bases; unmatched bases: 3. Per the germline V gene, CDR1 is PRHDT and CDR2 is FYEKMQ (reference sequence). Recovered Cohort 3 donors showed two negative PCRs, clearance, or symptom resolution.

The sequenced material came from PBMCs or T cells enriched from blood (not recorded which). This sequence originates from a woman between 45 and 60 years old who had recovered from COVID-19. The J gene is TRBJ2-2, the V gene TRBV13, with 10 bases that match TRBD2. The CDR3 DNA reads as TGTGCCAGCAGCCTTGGACTAGCGGCCGGGGAGCTGTTTTTT. Translation gives CASSLGLAAGELFF. Full variable domain (outside the CDR3, taken from reference TRBV13 and TRBJ2-2): AAGVIQSPRHLIKEKRETATLKCYPIPRHDTVYWYQQGPGQDPQFLISFYEKMQSDKGSIPDRFSAQQFSDYHSELNMSSLELGDSALYFCASSLGLAAGELFFGEGSRLTVL.